These 18 T cell receptor beta chains were all obtained from the same sample, sequenced in a study of OX40 agonist ivuxolimab in advanced cancers. TCRdb keeps only in-frame clones here, not all; method: immunoSEQ multiplex PCR. Among about 68,000 clones listed, approximately 90% were seen once. The source material was CD4+ or CD8+ T cells sorted from blood, sampled in a trial of the OX40 agonist ivuxolimab. All receptors come from an adult with an advanced solid tumor such as melanoma, head and neck, liver or kidney cancer.

This clone was seen a handful of times. The chain carries TRBV7-6 and TRBJ2-7, with TRBD1 identical over 9 bases. Germline V gives CDR1 SGHVS, CDR2 FNYEAQ. The CDR3 sequence is 15 residues long. The V and J ends lost 6 bases and 2 bases, in that order; junction bases with no gene match: 8. In DNA form, the CDR3 reads TGTGCCAGCAGTCTAGGACAGGGGATCCCCTACGAGCAGTACTTC. Translated, it gives CASSLGQGIPYEQYF.

Worth noting for this clone: The same CDR3 also results from other DNA sequences found in this sample. The rearrangement joins TRBV6-5 to TRBJ1-5, with D perhaps TRBD1 (5 bases). The V end lost 4 bases, the J end lost 5 bases, and 6 bases lay between the germline ends. This CDR3 is 12 amino acids long. CDR1 and CDR2 from the germline V gene are MNHEY and SVGAGI. The chain's CDR3 is CASSFRDQPQHF. In DNA, the CDR3 is TGTGCCAGCAGTTTCAGGGATCAGCCCCAGCATTTT.

The chain uses TRBV7-9 and TRBJ2-7; D tentatively fits TRBD1 or TRBD2 (5 bases each). Germline values: CDR1 SEHNR, CDR2 FQNEAQ (reference sequence). With 5 bases removed from V and 4 bases from J, the gap between germline ends came to 9 bases. The CDR3 is 12 amino acids. CDR3 nucleotides: TGTGCCAGCAGCCGGGACGGGTACGAGCAGTACTTC. Translating it yields CASSRDGYEQYF.

V and J are TRBV2 and TRBJ2-7, with a tentative D call TRBD1 (5 bases). This CDR3 spans 17 amino acids. CDR1 is SNHLY and CDR2 is FYNNEI in the germline V gene. Trimming left V 7 bases short and J 3 bases short, with 25 bases between. CDR3 protein: CASKPFIPTEKGYEQYF. In nucleotides, the CDR3 is TGTGCCAGCAAACCTTTCATCCCGACAGAGAAAGGCTACGAGCAGTACTTC.

The chain joins TRBV7-3 to TRBJ1-1, with D hard to call. Germline loops: CDR1 SGHTA, CDR2 FQGTGA. Trimming cost V 1 base and J 6 bases, with 15 bases left between them. The CDR3 has 15 residues. The CDR3 spells CASSLRSRVSAEAFF. For the CDR3, the DNA is TGTGCCAGCAGCTTAAGGAGTCGGGTGAGCGCTGAAGCTTTCTTT.

The V and J genes are TRBV29-1 and TRBJ2-7, with 13 bases matching TRBD2. The germline CDR1 and CDR2 sequences are SQVTM and ANQGSEA. V lost 1 base, J lost 3 bases, and 3 bases stayed unmatched. The CDR3 totals 15 residues. CDR3 sequence (DNA): TGCAGCGTTGAAGGGACTAGCGGGAGAAACTACGAGCAGTACTTC. Protein: CSVEGTSGRNYEQYF.

The rearrangement uses TRBV19 and TRBJ1-4; 8 positions agree with TRBD1. Germline lookup yields CDR1 LNHDA and CDR2 SQIVND (reference sequence). The CDR3 contains 15 residues. Trimming took 7 bases from V and 3 from J; bases not matched to a gene: 7. CDR3 sequence: CASTGGTGPNEKLFF. The DNA of the CDR3 is TGTGCCAGTACTGGAGGGACAGGCCCTAATGAAAAACTGTTTTTT.

In nucleotides, the CDR3 is TGTGCCAGTAGTCCCGACGGTGAAGGAAACACCATATATTTT. Residues: CASSPDGEGNTIYF. The chain couples TRBV19 to TRBJ1-3; D is ambiguous. Germline V gene lookup returns CDR1 LNHDA and CDR2 SQIVND (reference sequence). The CDR3 has 14 residues. The V end was cut by 5 bases, the J end by 4 bases, with 12 bases between.

The chain combines TRBV6-5 with TRBJ1-2, with D possibly matching TRBD1 (5 bases). The CDR3 loop spans 13 amino acids. V was clipped by 7 bases and J by 4 bases, with 13 bases between them. The germline V gene encodes CDR1 MNHEY and CDR2 SVGAGI. The CDR3 nucleotides read TGTGCCAGCATTCTCAGTGGGGGCTATGGCTACACCTTC. Translation gives CASILSGGYGYTF.

This clone was observed once. CDR3 DNA sequence: TGTGCCTGGAGGCGGGTGAATCAGCCCCAGCATTTT. This gives the protein CAWRRVNQPQHF. The chain uses TRBV30 and TRBJ1-5; D is ambiguous. This CDR3 spans 12 amino acids. CDR1 and CDR2 from the germline V gene are GTSNPN and SVGIG (reference sequence). V was trimmed by 3 bases and J by 4 bases, leaving 7 bases between them.

This clone was counted a single time. The chain carries TRBV27 and TRBJ1-5; D may be TRBD1 (6 bases). Per germline, CDR1 MNHEY and CDR2 SMNVEV (reference sequence). V lost 6 bases to trimming and J lost 2 bases, with 17 bases between them. The CDR3 is 16 amino acids. This CDR3 is CASRPRGGGGNQPQHF. CDR3 bases: TGTGCCAGCAGACCAAGAGGGGGGGGCGGCAATCAGCCCCAGCATTTT.

The chain recombines TRBV6-9 with TRBJ1-5; no definite D call. Germline V gene sequence: CDR1 MNHGY, CDR2 SVAAGI. The CDR3 loop spans 15 amino acids. The V end lost 2 bases, the J end lost 0 bases, and 8 bases lay between the germline ends. The CDR3 sequence is CASSYGCYSNQPQHF. CDR3 coding DNA: TGTGCCAGCAGTTATGGGTGCTATAGCAATCAGCCCCAGCATTTT.

The chain joins TRBV18 to TRBJ2-3; TRBD2 matches at 7 bases. V was pared by 6 bases and J by 1 base, with 10 bases of the junction left unmatched. Germline V CDR1 and CDR2: KGHSH, LQKENI. The CDR3 consists of 16 residues. This CDR3 is CASSPGLGVGTDTQYF. The CDR3 DNA is TGTGCCAGCTCCCCAGGACTAGGTGTCGGCACAGATACGCAGTATTTT. Complete variable domain (other parts from reference TRBV18 and TRBJ2-3): NAGVMQNPRHLVRRRGQEARLRCSPMKGHSHVYWYRQLPEEGLKFMVYLQKENIIDESGMPKERFSAEFPKEGPSILRIQQVVRGDSAAYFCASSPGLGVGTDTQYFGPGTRLTVL.

The chain recombines TRBV2 with TRBJ2-7, with 8 bases fitting TRBD1. The germline V gene encodes CDR1 SNHLY and CDR2 FYNNEI. The CDR3 is made up of 15 amino acids. The V gene end was trimmed by 3 bases and the J gene end by 2 bases; junction bases not matched to a gene: 6. CDR3 in DNA: TGTGCCAGCAGTGAGGGGACAGGCAAAACCTACGAGCAGTACTTC. As protein: CASSEGTGKTYEQYF.

The chain links TRBV15 to TRBJ2-1; D is undetermined. V dropped 0 bases and J dropped 0 bases, with 12 bases sitting between them. This CDR3 region has 17 residues. Germline values: CDR1 LNHNV, CDR2 YYDKDF (reference sequence). The chain's CDR3 is CATSRDPAGPSYNEQFF. Written as DNA, the CDR3 is TGTGCCACCAGCAGAGACCCCGCAGGACCCTCCTACAATGAGCAGTTCTTC.

This chain joins TRBV25-1 and TRBJ2-5; perhaps TRBD1 as D (5 bases). Trimming shortened V by 4 bases and J by 5 bases, and 14 bases separated the two germline ends. The length of the CDR3 is 14 residues. Per the germline V gene, CDR1 is MGHDK and CDR2 is SYGVNS. The CDR3 DNA sequence: TGTGCCAGCAGTGGATCGACAGCAGGGGAGACCCAGTACTTC. This codes for CASSGSTAGETQYF. The complete variable domain, with remaining parts taken from reference TRBV25-1 and TRBJ2-5, reads EADIYQTPRYLVIGTGKKITLECSQTMGHDKMYWYQQDPGMELHLIHYSYGVNSTEKGDLSSESTVSRIRTEHFPLTLESARPSHTSQYLCASSGSTAGETQYFGPGTRLLVL.

This sequence joins TRBV5-1 and TRBJ1-2, with 7 bases that match TRBD1. Trimming took 0 bases from V and 4 from J; bases not matched to a gene: 6. Looked up from germline, CDR1 is SGHRS and CDR2 is YFSETQ. The CDR3 totals 15 residues. The CDR3 DNA is TGCGCCAGCAGCTTGGGTGGGACAGCCTCCTATGGCTACACCTTC. Protein: CASSLGGTASYGYTF.

The CDR3 DNA reads TGTGCCAGCAGCTTGTCCGACTATAGCTCTGGAAACACCATATATTTT. Amino acid sequence: CASSLSDYSSGNTIYF. J is TRBJ1-3 and V is TRBV5-5, with unresolved D. The ends were cut back, 1 base at V and 0 bases at J, with 11 bases in the middle. The CDR3 is 16 amino acids. Germline CDR1 and CDR2: SGHKS and YYEKEE (reference sequence).